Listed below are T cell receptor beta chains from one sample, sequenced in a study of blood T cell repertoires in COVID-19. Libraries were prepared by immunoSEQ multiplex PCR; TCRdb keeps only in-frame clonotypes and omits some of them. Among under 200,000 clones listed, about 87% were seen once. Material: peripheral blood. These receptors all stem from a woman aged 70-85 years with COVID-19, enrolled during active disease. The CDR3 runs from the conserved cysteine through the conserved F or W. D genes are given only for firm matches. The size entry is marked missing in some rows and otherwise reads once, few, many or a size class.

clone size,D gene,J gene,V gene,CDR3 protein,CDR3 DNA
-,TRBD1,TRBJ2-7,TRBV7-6,CASSLVNRGGEQYF,TGTGCCAGCAGCTTAGTGAACAGGGGTGGCGAGCAGTACTTC
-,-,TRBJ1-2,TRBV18,CASSPPDRIIYGYTF,TGTGCCAGCTCACCACCGGACAGAATAATATATGGCTACACCTTC
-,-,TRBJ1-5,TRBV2,CASTIRGSLNQPQHF,TGTGCCAGCACGATCCGGGGTTCCCTCAATCAGCCCCAGCATTTT
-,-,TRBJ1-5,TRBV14,CASSQSTGDQPQHF,TGTGCCAGCAGCCAATCTACAGGAGATCAGCCCCAGCATTTT
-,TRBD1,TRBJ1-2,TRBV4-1,CASSLILTGGENYGYTF,TGCGCCAGCAGCCTGATTTTAACAGGGGGCGAAAACTATGGCTACACCTTC
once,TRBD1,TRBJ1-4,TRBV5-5,CASTPRDRGTSNEKLFF,TGTGCCAGTACCCCCCGGGACAGGGGGACATCTAATGAAAAACTGTTTTTT
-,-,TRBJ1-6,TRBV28,CASTHGGAGNSPLHF,TGTGCCAGCACCCACGGGGGGGCAGGGAATTCACCCCTCCACTTT
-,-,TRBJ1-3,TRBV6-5,CASRSGKRIGNTIYF,TGTGCCAGCAGATCCGGGAAGAGAATTGGAAACACCATATATTTT
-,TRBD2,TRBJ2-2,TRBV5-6,CASSPLAGGNTGELFF,TGTGCCAGCAGTCCACTAGCGGGGGGGAACACCGGGGAGCTGTTTTTT
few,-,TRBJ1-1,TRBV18,CASSPAGLRNTEAFF,TGTGCCAGCTCACCGGCGGGACTCAGAAACACTGAAGCTTTCTTT
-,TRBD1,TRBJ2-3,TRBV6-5,CACGTGRNTQYF,TGTGCCTGCGGGACAGGGCGGAATACGCAGTATTTT
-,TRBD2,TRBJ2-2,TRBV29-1,CSATPSGANTGELFF,TGCAGCGCCACCCCTAGCGGGGCGAACACCGGGGAGCTGTTTTTT
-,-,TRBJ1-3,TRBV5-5,CASSLEQALYF,TGTGCCAGCAGCTTGGAGCAGGCTTTATATTTT
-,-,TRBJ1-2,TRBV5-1,CASSLYGGRASSGYTF,TGCGCCAGCAGCTTGTATGGCGGCAGGGCTTCGAGTGGCTACACCTTC
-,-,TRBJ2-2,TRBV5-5,CASSRDRLVWNGELFF,TGTGCCAGCAGCCGAGACAGACTAGTGTGGAACGGGGAGCTGTTTTTT
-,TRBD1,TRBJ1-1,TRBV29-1,CSVARGDTEAFF,TGCAGCGTTGCCAGGGGGGACACTGAAGCTTTCTTT
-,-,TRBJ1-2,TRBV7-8,CASSLTYRDTNYGYTF,TGTGCCAGCAGCTTAACTTATAGGGACACTAACTATGGCTACACCTTC
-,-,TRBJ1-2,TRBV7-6,CASSPRTAANYGYTF,TGTGCCAGCAGCCCAAGGACAGCTGCTAACTATGGCTACACCTTC
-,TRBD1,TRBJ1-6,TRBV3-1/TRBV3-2,CASSPRQGNSPLHF,TGTGCCAGCAGCCCCAGACAGGGAAATTCACCCCTCCACTTT